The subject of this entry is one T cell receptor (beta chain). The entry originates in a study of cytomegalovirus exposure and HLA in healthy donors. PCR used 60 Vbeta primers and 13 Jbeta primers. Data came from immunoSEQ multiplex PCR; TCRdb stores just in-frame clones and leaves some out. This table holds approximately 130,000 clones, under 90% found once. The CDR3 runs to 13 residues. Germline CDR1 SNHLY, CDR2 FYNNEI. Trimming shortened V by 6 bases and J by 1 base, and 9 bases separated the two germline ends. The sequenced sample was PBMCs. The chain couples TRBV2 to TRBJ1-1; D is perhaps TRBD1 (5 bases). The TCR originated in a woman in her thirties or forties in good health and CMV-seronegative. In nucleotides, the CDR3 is TGTGCCAGCAGGGTCGACAGGAACACTGAAGCTTTCTTT. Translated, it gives CASRVDRNTEAFF.